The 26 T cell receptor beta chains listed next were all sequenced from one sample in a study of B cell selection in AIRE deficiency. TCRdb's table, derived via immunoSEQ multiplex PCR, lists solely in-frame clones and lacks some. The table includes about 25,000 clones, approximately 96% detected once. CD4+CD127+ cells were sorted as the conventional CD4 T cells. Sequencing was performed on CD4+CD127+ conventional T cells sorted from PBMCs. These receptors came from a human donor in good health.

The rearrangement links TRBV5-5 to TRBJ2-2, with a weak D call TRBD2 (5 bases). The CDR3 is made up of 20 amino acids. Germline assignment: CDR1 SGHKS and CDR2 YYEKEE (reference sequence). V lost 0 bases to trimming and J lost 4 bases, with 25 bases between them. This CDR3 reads CASSLAESRGRPLGTGELFF. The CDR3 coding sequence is TGTGCCAGCAGCTTGGCCGAAAGTCGAGGGCGCCCGTTGGGCACCGGGGAGCTGTTTTTT. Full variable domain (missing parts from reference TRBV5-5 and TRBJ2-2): DAGVTQSPTHLIKTRGQQVTLRCSPISGHKSVSWYQQVLGQGPQFIFQYYEKEERGRGNFPDRFSARQFPNYSSELNVNALLLGDSALYLCASSLAESRGRPLGTGELFFGEGSRLTVL.

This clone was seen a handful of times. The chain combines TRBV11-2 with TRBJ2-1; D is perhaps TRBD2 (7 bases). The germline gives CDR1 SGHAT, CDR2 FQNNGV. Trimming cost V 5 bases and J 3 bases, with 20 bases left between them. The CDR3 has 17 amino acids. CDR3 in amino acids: CASSPTRGASNYNEQFF. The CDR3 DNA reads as TGTGCCAGCAGCCCAACCCGGGGGGCTTCAAACTACAATGAGCAGTTCTTC.

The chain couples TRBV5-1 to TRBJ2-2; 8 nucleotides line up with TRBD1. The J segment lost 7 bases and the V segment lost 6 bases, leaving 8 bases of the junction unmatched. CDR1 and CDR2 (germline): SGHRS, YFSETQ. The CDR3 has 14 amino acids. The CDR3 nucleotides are TGCGCCAGCACCCGACAGGGGCGGGGCGGGGAGCTGTTTTTT. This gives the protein CASTRQGRGGELFF.

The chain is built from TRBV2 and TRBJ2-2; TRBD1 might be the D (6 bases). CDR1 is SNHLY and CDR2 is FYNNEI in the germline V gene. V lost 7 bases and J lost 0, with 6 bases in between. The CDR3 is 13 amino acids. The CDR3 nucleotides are TGTGCCAGCAACAGGGCGAACACCGGGGAGCTGTTTTTT. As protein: CASNRANTGELFF.

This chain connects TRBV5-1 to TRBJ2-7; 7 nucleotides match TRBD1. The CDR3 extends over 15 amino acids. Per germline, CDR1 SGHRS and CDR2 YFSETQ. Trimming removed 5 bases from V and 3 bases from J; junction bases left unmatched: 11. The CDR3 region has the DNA TGCGCCAGCAGTCTCGCCCCGGGACAGATCTACGAGCAGTACTTC. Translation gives CASSLAPGQIYEQYF.

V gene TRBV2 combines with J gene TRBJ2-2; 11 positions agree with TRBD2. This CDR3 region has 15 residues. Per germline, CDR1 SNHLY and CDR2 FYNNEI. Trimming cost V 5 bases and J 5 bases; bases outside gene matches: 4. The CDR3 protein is CASSYGLAGTGELFF. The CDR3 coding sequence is TGTGCCAGCAGTTACGGACTAGCGGGTACCGGGGAGCTGTTTTTT. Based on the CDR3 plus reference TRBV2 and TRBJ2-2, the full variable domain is EPEVTQTPSHQVTQMGQEVILRCVPISNHLYFYWYRQILGQKVEFLVSFYNNEISEKSEIFDDQFSVERPDGSNFTLKIRSTKLEDSAMYFCASSYGLAGTGELFFGEGSRLTVL.

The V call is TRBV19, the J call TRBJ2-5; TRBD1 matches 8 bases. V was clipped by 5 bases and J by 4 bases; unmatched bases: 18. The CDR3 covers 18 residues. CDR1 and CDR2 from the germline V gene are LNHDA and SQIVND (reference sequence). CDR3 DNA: TGTGCCAGTAGTCCCGCTGGCACCACCGGGACAGGAGGAGAGACCCAGTACTTC. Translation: CASSPAGTTGTGGETQYF.

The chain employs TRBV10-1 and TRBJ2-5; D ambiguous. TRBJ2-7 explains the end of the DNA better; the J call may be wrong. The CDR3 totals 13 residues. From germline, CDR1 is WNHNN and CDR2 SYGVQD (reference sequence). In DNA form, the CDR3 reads TGCGCCAGCAGTGACGACGGCTCCTACGAGCAGTACTTC. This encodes CASSDDGSYEQYF.

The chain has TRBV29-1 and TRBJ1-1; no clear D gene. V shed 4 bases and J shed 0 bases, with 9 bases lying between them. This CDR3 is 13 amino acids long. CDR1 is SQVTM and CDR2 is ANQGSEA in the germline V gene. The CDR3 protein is CSVVRGLNTEAFF. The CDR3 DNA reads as TGCAGCGTTGTGCGAGGACTGAACACTGAAGCTTTCTTT. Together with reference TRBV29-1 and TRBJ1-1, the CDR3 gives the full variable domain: SAVISQKPSRDICQRGTSLTIQCQVDSQVTMMFWYRQQPGQSLTLIATANQGSEATYESGFVIDKFPISRPNLTFSTLTVSNMSPEDSSIYLCSVVRGLNTEAFFGQGTRLTVV.

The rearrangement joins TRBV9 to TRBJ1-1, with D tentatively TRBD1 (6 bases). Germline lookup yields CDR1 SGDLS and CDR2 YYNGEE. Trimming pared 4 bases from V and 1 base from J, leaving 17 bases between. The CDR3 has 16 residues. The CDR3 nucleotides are TGTGCCAGCAGCCCCCTGAAGGGGGGCCCGAACACTGAAGCTTTCTTT. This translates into CASSPLKGGPNTEAFF.

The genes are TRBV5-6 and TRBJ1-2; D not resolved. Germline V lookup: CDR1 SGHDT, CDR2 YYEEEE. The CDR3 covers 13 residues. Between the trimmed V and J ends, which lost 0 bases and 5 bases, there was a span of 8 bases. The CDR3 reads CASSLERDYGYTF. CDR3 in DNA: TGTGCCAGCAGCTTGGAAAGGGATTATGGCTACACCTTC.

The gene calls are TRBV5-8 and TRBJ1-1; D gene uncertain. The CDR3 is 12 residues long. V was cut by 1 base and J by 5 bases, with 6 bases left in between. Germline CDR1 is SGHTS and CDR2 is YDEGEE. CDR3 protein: CASSLRGTEAFF. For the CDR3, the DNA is TGTGCCAGCAGCTTGCGAGGAACTGAAGCTTTCTTT.

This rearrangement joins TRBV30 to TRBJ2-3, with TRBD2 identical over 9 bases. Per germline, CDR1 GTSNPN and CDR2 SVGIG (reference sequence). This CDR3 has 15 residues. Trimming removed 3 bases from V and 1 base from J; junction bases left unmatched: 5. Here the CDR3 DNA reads TGTGCCTGGAGAGTTCTAGCGGGGCGCACAGATACGCAGTATTTT. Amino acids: CAWRVLAGRTDTQYF.

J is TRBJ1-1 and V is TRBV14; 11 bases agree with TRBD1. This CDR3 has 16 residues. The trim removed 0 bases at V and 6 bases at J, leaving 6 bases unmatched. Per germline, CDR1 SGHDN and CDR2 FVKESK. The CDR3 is CASSQDQGQGASEAFF. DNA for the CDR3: TGTGCCAGCAGCCAAGATCAAGGACAGGGGGCCTCTGAAGCTTTCTTT.

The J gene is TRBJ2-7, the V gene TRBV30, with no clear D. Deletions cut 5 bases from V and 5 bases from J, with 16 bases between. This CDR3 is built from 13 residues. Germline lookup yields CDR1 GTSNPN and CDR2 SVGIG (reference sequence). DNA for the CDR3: TGTGCCTGGGGCCTGTCCCGGGTCCACGAGCAGTACTTC. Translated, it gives CAWGLSRVHEQYF.

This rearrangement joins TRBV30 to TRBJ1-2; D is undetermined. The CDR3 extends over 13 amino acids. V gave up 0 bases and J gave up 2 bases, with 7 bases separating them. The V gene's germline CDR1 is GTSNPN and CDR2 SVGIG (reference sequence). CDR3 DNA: TGTGCCTGGAGTGTATTGCGGAACTATGGCTACACCTTC. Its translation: CAWSVLRNYGYTF.

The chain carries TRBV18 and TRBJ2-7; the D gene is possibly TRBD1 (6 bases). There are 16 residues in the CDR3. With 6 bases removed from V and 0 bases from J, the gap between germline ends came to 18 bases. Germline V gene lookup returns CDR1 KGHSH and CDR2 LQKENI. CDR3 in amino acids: CASSPGPTGLSYEQYF. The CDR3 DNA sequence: TGTGCCAGCTCCCCGGGGCCAACAGGGCTCTCCTACGAGCAGTACTTC.

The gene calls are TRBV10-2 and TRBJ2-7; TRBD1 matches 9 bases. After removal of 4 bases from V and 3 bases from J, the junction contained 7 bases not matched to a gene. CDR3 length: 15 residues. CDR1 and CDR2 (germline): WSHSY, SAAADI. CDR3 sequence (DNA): TGCGCCAGCAGTGGGACAGGGGTGAAGGACTACGAGCAGTACTTC. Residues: CASSGTGVKDYEQYF.

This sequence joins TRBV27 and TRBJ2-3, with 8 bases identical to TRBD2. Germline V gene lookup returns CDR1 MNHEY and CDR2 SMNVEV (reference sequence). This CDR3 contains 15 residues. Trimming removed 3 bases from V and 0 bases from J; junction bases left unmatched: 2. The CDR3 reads CASSFIAGSTDTQYF. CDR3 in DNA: TGTGCCAGCAGTTTCATAGCGGGGAGCACAGATACGCAGTATTTT.

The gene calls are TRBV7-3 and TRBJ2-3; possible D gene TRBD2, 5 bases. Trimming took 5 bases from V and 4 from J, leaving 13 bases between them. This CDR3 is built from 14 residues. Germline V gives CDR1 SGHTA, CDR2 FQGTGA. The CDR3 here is CASSTVAPADTQYF. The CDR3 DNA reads TGTGCCAGCAGCACTGTAGCGCCGGCAGATACGCAGTATTTT.

CDR3 region: CASSGTSGGTDTQYF. Here the CDR3 DNA reads TGTGCCAGCAGTGGGACTAGCGGGGGCACAGATACGCAGTATTTT. The genes are TRBV6-4 and TRBJ2-3; 12 bases map to TRBD2. This CDR3 contains 15 residues. Germline V lookup: CDR1 MRHNA, CDR2 SNTAGT. After removal of 4 bases from V and 1 base from J, the junction contained 0 bases not matched to a gene.

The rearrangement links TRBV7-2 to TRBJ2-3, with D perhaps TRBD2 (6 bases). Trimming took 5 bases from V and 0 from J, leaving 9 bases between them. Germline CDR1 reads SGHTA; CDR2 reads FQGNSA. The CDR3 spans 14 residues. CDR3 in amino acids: CASSGRGSTDTQYF. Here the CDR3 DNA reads TGTGCCAGCAGCGGGCGGGGAAGCACAGATACGCAGTATTTT.

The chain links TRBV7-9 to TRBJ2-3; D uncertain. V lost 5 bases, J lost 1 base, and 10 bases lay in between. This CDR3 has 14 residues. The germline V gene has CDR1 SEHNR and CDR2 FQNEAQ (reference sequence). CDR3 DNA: TGTGCCAGCAGCACACCCCAGGGCACAGATACGCAGTATTTT. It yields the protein CASSTPQGTDTQYF.

The CDR3 loop is CASSPLGGGTDTQYF. For the CDR3, the DNA is TGTGCCAGCTCACCGTTGGGGGGGGGCACAGATACGCAGTATTTT. The chain carries TRBV18 and TRBJ2-3; 7 bases are shared with TRBD2. The CDR3 runs 15 residues. Germline V lookup: CDR1 KGHSH, CDR2 LQKENI. With 3 bases clipped from V and 1 base from J, the junction kept 4 bases outside the gene matches.

The CDR3 region is CASSLGSRDYGYTF. For the CDR3, the DNA is TGTGCCAGCAGCTTAGGATCCAGGGACTATGGCTACACCTTC. V is TRBV13 and J is TRBJ1-2, with a possible D match to TRBD1 (5 bases). This CDR3 region has 14 residues. Trimming took off 0 bases at V and 3 bases at J, with 8 bases between the two ends. CDR1 and CDR2 (germline): PRHDT, FYEKMQ (reference sequence).

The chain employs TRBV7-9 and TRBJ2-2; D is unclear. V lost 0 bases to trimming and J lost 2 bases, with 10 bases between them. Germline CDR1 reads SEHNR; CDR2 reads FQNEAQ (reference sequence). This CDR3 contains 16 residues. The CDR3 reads CASSLAITENTGELFF. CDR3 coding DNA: TGTGCCAGCAGCTTAGCGATAACAGAAAACACCGGGGAGCTGTTTTTT.